Shown below are 17 T cell receptor beta chains from a single sample sequenced in a study of T cells expressing NK-cell markers. With the 5' RACE reads reprocessed, TCRdb shows one record per CDR3 protein and no DNA. This table holds hundreds of thousands of distinct CDR3 sequences. Sequenced input: blood T cells: a sorted CD56 or NKG2C T cell subset, CD4+ or CD8+ T cells, or bulk PBMC T cells (not recorded which). All receptors come from a woman aged 18 to 75 in good health.

The V call is TRBV6-1, the J call TRBJ2-5; checking the TCRdb D call of TRBD2 is not possible without DNA. CDR3 length: 19 residues. Germline V lookup: CDR1 MNHNS, CDR2 SASEGT. CDR3 sequence reads: CASSPWGRLAGGRQETQYF.

The rearrangement links TRBV20-1 to TRBJ2-1; TCRdb selects TRBD2, and the lack of DNA leaves this call unchecked. CDR1 DFQATT and CDR2 SNEGSKA come from the germline V gene (reference sequence). This CDR3 contains 19 residues. This CDR3 is CSARDDGSVPSLNYNEQFF.

The V gene is TRBV7-6, the J gene TRBJ2-7; TCRdb's assignment of TRBD2 cannot be checked, as there is no DNA. The CDR3 contains 15 residues. Germline CDR1 SGHVS, CDR2 FNYEAQ. CDR3 protein: CASSLAGTSSREQYF.

The chain couples TRBV2 to TRBJ1-2; TCRdb indicates TRBD1, and absent DNA this call remains unverified. The CDR3 has 12 amino acids. Germline CDR1 reads SNHLY; CDR2 reads FYNNEI. The CDR3 reads CASHRELSAGTF. The entire variable domain, with the rest obtained from reference TRBV2 and TRBJ1-2, is as follows: EPEVTQTPSHQVTQMGQEVILRCVPISNHLYFYWYRQILGQKVEFLVSFYNNEISEKSEIFDDQFSVERPDGSNFTLKIRSTKLEDSAMYFCASHRELSAGTFGSGTRLTVV.

This chain joins TRBV5-1 and TRBJ2-1; lacking DNA, the TRBD2 call made by TCRdb goes unchecked. The CDR3 has 14 residues. The V gene's germline CDR1 is SGHRS and CDR2 YFSETQ. The CDR3 is CASSPMGLHNEQFF.

The CDR3 spells CASSLIGANEKLFF. The rearrangement joins TRBV5-1 to TRBJ1-4. CDR3 length equals 14 residues. Germline loops: CDR1 SGHRS, CDR2 YFSETQ.

The rearrangement links TRBV30 to TRBJ1-5; TCRdb lists TRBD1, though no DNA is available to test this call. The CDR3 length is 13 residues. Germline values: CDR1 GTSNPN, CDR2 SVGIG (reference sequence). The CDR3 protein is CAWSVIGGQPQHF.

V and J are TRBV4-2 and TRBJ2-3; no DNA is available, so the TRBD1 call from TCRdb remains unchecked. This CDR3 region has 14 residues. CDR1 is LGHNA, CDR2 YNFKEQ, per germline. CDR3: CASSQGPHTDTQYF.

V and J are TRBV5-1 and TRBJ2-5; the TCRdb D gene call, TRBD2, has no DNA to confirm it. The CDR3 runs 18 residues. The germline V gene has CDR1 SGHRS and CDR2 YFSETQ. CDR3 loop: CASSLMASGGARQETQYF.

The chain uses TRBV27 and TRBJ2-1; TCRdb calls TRBD1, which cannot be checked without DNA. This CDR3 contains 12 residues. Per germline, CDR1 MNHEY and CDR2 SMNVEV (reference sequence). CDR3 residues: CASGTGHNEQFF.

The chain has TRBV15 and TRBJ2-1; TCRdb lists TRBD1, though no DNA is available to test this call. This CDR3 has 12 amino acids. Germline V gene data show CDR1 as LNHNV and CDR2 as YYDKDF (reference sequence). CDR3 sequence reads: CATSRSPAEQFF.

The rearrangement joins TRBV27 to TRBJ2-5; TCRdb designates TRBD1, a call that cannot be tested without DNA. The CDR3 is 13 residues long. Germline V gives CDR1 MNHEY, CDR2 SMNVEV (reference sequence). The CDR3 spells CASSLTGGKTQYF.

V is TRBV15 and J is TRBJ2-2. Germline assignment: CDR1 LNHNV and CDR2 YYDKDF (reference sequence). CDR3 length: 13 residues. The chain's CDR3 is CATSRDNSRELFF. Full variable domain (missing parts from reference TRBV15 and TRBJ2-2): DAMVIQNPRYQVTQFGKPVTLSCSQTLNHNVMYWYQQKSSQAPKLLFHYYDKDFNNEADTPDNFQSRRPNTSFCFLDIRSPGLGDTAMYLCATSRDNSRELFFGEGSRLTVL.

The chain combines TRBV5-1 with TRBJ2-2; the D call from TCRdb, TRBD2, cannot be confirmed without DNA. The V gene's germline CDR1 is SGHRS and CDR2 YFSETQ. The CDR3 covers 13 residues. Here the CDR3 reads CASSLPGSGELFF.

The chain links TRBV11-2 to TRBJ2-5; no DNA is available, so the TRBD1 call from TCRdb remains unchecked. Per the germline V gene, CDR1 is SGHAT and CDR2 is FQNNGV. This CDR3 comprises 11 residues. The CDR3 spells CASSSRGAQYF.

This chain uses TRBV24-1 with TRBJ2-5; the D gene TCRdb calls, TRBD1, cannot be checked with no DNA. CDR3 length: 14 amino acids. Germline loops: CDR1 KGHDR, CDR2 SFDVKD. The CDR3 protein is CATSRGGIRETQYF.

The rearrangement joins TRBV9 to TRBJ2-1; TCRdb's D call of TRBD1 is untestable without DNA. The CDR3 sequence is 14 residues long. Per the germline V gene, CDR1 is SGDLS and CDR2 is YYNGEE. CDR3: CASSPQTGLNEQFF.